The entry below describes one T cell receptor beta chain. This specimen comes from a study of technical replicates of blood from several donors. Profiled with immunoSEQ multiplex PCR; TCRdb holds only in-frame clones, not every one. The sample shows about 83,000 clones, approximately 93% of them seen only once. Losses at the gene ends were 0 bases for V and 7 bases for J; bases not matched to a gene: 5. The germline V gene encodes CDR1 MNHEY and CDR2 SVGAGI. This CDR3 spans 14 amino acids. Sequenced sample: T cells isolated from PBMCs. This TCR was recovered from a human donor in good health. The genes are TRBV6-5 and TRBJ1-2; 7 nucleotides align to TRBD1. The CDR3 nucleotides read TGTGCCAGCAGTTACTCTTCCAGGGGGGCTGGCTACACCTTC. Translated, it gives CASSYSSRGAGYTF.